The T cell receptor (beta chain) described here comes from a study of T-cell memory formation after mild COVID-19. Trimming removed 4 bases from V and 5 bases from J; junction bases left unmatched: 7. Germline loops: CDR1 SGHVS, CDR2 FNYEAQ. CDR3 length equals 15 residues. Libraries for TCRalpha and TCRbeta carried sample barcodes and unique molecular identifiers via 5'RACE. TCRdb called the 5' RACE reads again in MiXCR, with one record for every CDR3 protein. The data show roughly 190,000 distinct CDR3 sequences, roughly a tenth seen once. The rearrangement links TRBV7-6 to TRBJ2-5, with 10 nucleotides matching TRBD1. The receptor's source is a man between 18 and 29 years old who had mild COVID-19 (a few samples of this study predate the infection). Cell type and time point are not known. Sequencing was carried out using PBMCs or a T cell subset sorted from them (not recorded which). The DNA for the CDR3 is TGTGCCAGCAGCTCCTGGACAGGGGGAAGCGAGACCCAGTACTTC. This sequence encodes CASSSWTGGSETQYF. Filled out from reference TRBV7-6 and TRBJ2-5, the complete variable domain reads GAGVSQSPRYKVTKRGQDVALRCDPISGHVSLYWYRQALGQGPEFLTYFNYEAQQDKSGLPNDRFSAERPEGSISTLTIQRTEQRDSAMYRCASSSWTGGSETQYFGPGTRLLVL.